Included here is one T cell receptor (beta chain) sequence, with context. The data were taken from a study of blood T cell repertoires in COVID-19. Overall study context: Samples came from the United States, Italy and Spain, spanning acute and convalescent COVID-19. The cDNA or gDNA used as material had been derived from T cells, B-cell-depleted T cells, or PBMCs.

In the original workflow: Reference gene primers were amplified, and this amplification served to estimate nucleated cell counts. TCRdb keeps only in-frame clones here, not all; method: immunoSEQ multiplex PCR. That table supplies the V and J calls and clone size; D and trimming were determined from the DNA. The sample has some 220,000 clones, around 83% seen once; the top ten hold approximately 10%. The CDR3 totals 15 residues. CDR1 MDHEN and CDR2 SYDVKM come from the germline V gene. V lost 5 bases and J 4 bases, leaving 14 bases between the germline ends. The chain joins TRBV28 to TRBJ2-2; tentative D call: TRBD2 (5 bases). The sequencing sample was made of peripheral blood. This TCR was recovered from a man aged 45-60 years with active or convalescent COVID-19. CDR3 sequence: CASSGDYRATGELFF. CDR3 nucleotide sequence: TGTGCCAGCAGTGGCGACTACCGCGCCACCGGGGAGCTGTTTTTT.